This TCR beta chain was obtained from a study of PD-L1 blockade in urothelial cancer. At the level of the study: Samples came from 3 weeks, at the second dose, and 6 weeks into treatment. Blood-derived samples held a median approximately 140,000 T cells.

Time point specified: pretreatment peripheral blood. Pretreatment and on-treatment blood mononuclear cell samples were taken, totaling between 1 and 8 time points per patient. Templates that were synthetic TCR analogs were spiked into each PCR. The assay was immunoSEQ multiplex PCR, and TCRdb's table has in-frame clones only and misses some. The table shows approximately 90,000 clones, with 85% to 90% occurring only once. The germline V gene has CDR1 MDHEN and CDR2 SYDVKM. The CDR3 has 12 amino acids. Turning to this clone: Mismatch with germline at one junction end may stem from a read error.

The TCR comes from a man aged 55 to 70 with urothelial cancer. The chain has TRBV28 and TRBJ2-7; D gene unclear. Source: PBMCs, taken around atezolizumab (anti-PD-L1) treatment. The CDR3 sequence is CASSLPAGEQYF. The CDR3 nucleotides are TGTGCCAGCAGTTTACCGGCCGGAGAGCAATACTTC.